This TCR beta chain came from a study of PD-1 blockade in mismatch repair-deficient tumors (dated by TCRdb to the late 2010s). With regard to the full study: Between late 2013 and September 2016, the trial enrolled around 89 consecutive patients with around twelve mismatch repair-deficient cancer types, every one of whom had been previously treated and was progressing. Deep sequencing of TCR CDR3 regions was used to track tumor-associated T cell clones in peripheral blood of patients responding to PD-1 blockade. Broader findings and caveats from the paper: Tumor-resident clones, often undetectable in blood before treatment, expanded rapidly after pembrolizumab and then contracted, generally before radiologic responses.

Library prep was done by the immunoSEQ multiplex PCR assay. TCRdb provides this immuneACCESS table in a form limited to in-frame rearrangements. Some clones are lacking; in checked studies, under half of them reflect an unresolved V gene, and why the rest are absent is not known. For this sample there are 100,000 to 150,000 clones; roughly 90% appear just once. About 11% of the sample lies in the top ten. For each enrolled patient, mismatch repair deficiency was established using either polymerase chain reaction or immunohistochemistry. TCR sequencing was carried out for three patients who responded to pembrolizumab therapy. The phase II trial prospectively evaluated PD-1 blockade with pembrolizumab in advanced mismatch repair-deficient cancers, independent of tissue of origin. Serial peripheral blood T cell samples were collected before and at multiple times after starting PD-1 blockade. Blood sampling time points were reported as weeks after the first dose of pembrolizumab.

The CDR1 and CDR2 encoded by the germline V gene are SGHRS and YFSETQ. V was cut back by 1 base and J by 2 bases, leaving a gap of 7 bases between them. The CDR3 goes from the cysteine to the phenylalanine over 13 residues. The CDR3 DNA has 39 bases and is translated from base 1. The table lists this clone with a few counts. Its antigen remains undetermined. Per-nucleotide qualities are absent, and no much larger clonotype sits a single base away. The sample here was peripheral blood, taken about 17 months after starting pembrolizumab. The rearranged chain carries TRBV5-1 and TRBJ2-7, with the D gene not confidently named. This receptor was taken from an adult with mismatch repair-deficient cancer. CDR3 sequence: CASSLRSTYEQYF. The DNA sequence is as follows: TGCGCCAGCAGCTTGAGGTCGACCTACGAGCAGTACTTC. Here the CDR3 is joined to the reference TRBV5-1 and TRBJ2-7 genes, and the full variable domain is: KAGVTQTPRYLIKTRGQQVTLSCSPISGHRSVSWYQQTPGQGLQFLFEYFSETQRNKGNFPGRFSGRQFSNSRSEMNVSTLELGDSALYLCASSLRSTYEQYFGPGTRLTVT.